A selection of T cell receptor beta chains follows, all from one sample in a study of shared clonotypes between healthy human individuals. Libraries were prepared by immunoSEQ multiplex PCR; TCRdb keeps only in-frame clonotypes and omits some of them. The sample gives 2.3 million or so clones, 90% to 95% of which show up once; about 0.41% is in the top ten. Sequenced input: naive CD4+ T cells from PBMCs. These receptors all come from a man aged 18 to 30 in good health. Some clones in this sample may be carry-over from other donors' samples. The CDR3 runs from the conserved cysteine through the conserved F or W. Fields, in order: D gene, V gene, J gene, CDR3 protein. A D gene is named only where the DNA matches it firmly.

d_gene: NA; v_gene: TRBV9; j_gene: TRBJ2-1; CDR3aa: CASSAVGNRPYNEQFF
d_gene: NA; v_gene: TRBV11-3; j_gene: TRBJ2-5; CDR3aa: CASSFGQETQYF
d_gene: NA; v_gene: TRBV25-1; j_gene: TRBJ1-1; CDR3aa: CATRLGANTEAFF
d_gene: TRBD1; v_gene: TRBV7-9; j_gene: TRBJ2-2; CDR3aa: CASSRDSNTGELFF
d_gene: TRBD2; v_gene: TRBV7-2; j_gene: TRBJ2-1; CDR3aa: CASSFIVTSGNNEQFF
d_gene: NA; v_gene: TRBV11-3; j_gene: TRBJ1-4; CDR3aa: CASSPRDPWRCATNEKLFF
d_gene: NA; v_gene: TRBV5-1; j_gene: TRBJ2-5; CDR3aa: CASSEIQETQYF
d_gene: TRBD2; v_gene: TRBV28; j_gene: TRBJ2-3; CDR3aa: CASSSPPFTSGSTDTQYF
d_gene: NA; v_gene: TRBV7-7; j_gene: TRBJ2-7; CDR3aa: CASSLAEGTSYEQYF
d_gene: NA; v_gene: TRBV5-6; j_gene: TRBJ1-2; CDR3aa: CASSLEGQVYGYTF
d_gene: NA; v_gene: TRBV19; j_gene: TRBJ1-5; CDR3aa: CASSIFVASNQPQHF
d_gene: NA; v_gene: TRBV6-4; j_gene: TRBJ1-1; CDR3aa: CASRSTMGTQKAFF
d_gene: TRBD2; v_gene: TRBV7-9; j_gene: TRBJ2-7; CDR3aa: CASSLRGGGYEQYF
d_gene: TRBD2; v_gene: TRBV9; j_gene: TRBJ2-3; CDR3aa: CASSAREVAGYTDTQYF
d_gene: NA; v_gene: TRBV11-3; j_gene: TRBJ1-1; CDR3aa: CASSFGAGGGTEAFF
d_gene: TRBD1; v_gene: TRBV5-1; j_gene: TRBJ2-7; CDR3aa: CASSLQTGQPYEQYF
d_gene: NA; v_gene: TRBV5-1; j_gene: TRBJ2-7; CDR3aa: CASSWGSRSYEQYF
d_gene: TRBD1; v_gene: TRBV18; j_gene: TRBJ1-3; CDR3aa: CASSPLRQGSSGNTIYF
d_gene: TRBD2; v_gene: TRBV4-3; j_gene: TRBJ2-3; CDR3aa: CASSQERAGGGRATDTQYF
d_gene: NA; v_gene: TRBV29-1; j_gene: TRBJ2-7; CDR3aa: CSVFPRTGGYEQYF
d_gene: NA; v_gene: TRBV28; j_gene: TRBJ2-5; CDR3aa: CASRIGQSQETQYF
d_gene: TRBD1; v_gene: TRBV7-6; j_gene: TRBJ1-5; CDR3aa: CASSSVRGTGYSNQPQHF
d_gene: TRBD1; v_gene: TRBV7-9; j_gene: TRBJ2-5; CDR3aa: CASGRDRSLTQYF
d_gene: NA; v_gene: TRBV6-5; j_gene: TRBJ2-1; CDR3aa: CASSYGGPIQGVEQFF
d_gene: TRBD2; v_gene: TRBV28; j_gene: TRBJ2-1; CDR3aa: CASSYSGTRNEQFF
d_gene: TRBD1; v_gene: TRBV7-3; j_gene: TRBJ1-1; CDR3aa: CASSLTGLQGVNTEAFF
d_gene: NA; v_gene: TRBV7-8; j_gene: TRBJ1-1; CDR3aa: CASSPWQGWAFF
d_gene: NA; v_gene: TRBV7-8; j_gene: TRBJ1-5; CDR3aa: CASSLEGGPQHF
d_gene: NA; v_gene: TRBV10-2; j_gene: TRBJ2-6; CDR3aa: CASSEQWSGANVLTF
d_gene: TRBD2; v_gene: TRBV6-5; j_gene: TRBJ2-5; CDR3aa: CASRPAGAGETQYF
d_gene: NA; v_gene: TRBV5-1; j_gene: TRBJ1-5; CDR3aa: CASSLSGANQPQHF
d_gene: NA; v_gene: TRBV7-8; j_gene: TRBJ2-7; CDR3aa: CASSSYDSSSYEQYF
d_gene: NA; v_gene: TRBV6-1; j_gene: TRBJ1-1; CDR3aa: CASSEAGVEAFF
d_gene: NA; v_gene: TRBV14; j_gene: TRBJ2-1; CDR3aa: CASSSGGTAYNEQFF
d_gene: TRBD1; v_gene: TRBV29-1; j_gene: TRBJ2-1; CDR3aa: CSVTRGTGGQGGEQFF
d_gene: TRBD1; v_gene: TRBV18; j_gene: TRBJ1-1; CDR3aa: CASSPTGAGTEAFF
d_gene: NA; v_gene: TRBV5-1; j_gene: TRBJ2-1; CDR3aa: CASSLLAASNEQFF
d_gene: TRBD1; v_gene: TRBV28; j_gene: TRBJ1-3; CDR3aa: CASRTGAPGNTIYF
d_gene: TRBD2; v_gene: TRBV7-7; j_gene: TRBJ2-7; CDR3aa: CASSLDGGGEQYF
d_gene: NA; v_gene: TRBV11-2; j_gene: TRBJ1-4; CDR3aa: CASVPGPSNEKLFF
d_gene: NA; v_gene: TRBV14; j_gene: TRBJ2-7; CDR3aa: CASSQTYEQYF
d_gene: TRBD1; v_gene: TRBV28; j_gene: TRBJ2-7; CDR3aa: CASSPGQGLGEQYF
d_gene: NA; v_gene: TRBV5-4; j_gene: TRBJ2-1; CDR3aa: CASSLSGGPHNEQFF
d_gene: TRBD1; v_gene: TRBV10-3; j_gene: TRBJ2-1; CDR3aa: CAIRETQTGSHEQFF
d_gene: TRBD2; v_gene: TRBV27; j_gene: TRBJ2-1; CDR3aa: CASSWGLAGGRSSYNEQFF
d_gene: TRBD2; v_gene: TRBV27; j_gene: TRBJ2-1; CDR3aa: CASSLSLAGGPNEQFF
d_gene: TRBD1; v_gene: TRBV9; j_gene: TRBJ1-2; CDR3aa: CASSEGAGYGYTF
d_gene: NA; v_gene: TRBV5-1; j_gene: TRBJ1-2; CDR3aa: CASSLAGNYGYTF
d_gene: TRBD1; v_gene: TRBV28; j_gene: TRBJ2-1; CDR3aa: CASSLSGWGQGHINEQFF
d_gene: NA; v_gene: TRBV29-1; j_gene: TRBJ1-2; CDR3aa: CSVEMRQRYGYTF
d_gene: TRBD1; v_gene: TRBV18; j_gene: TRBJ1-3; CDR3aa: CASSQQGQSYGNTIYF
d_gene: NA; v_gene: TRBV19; j_gene: TRBJ1-1; CDR3aa: CASSTRGLRSGTEAFF
d_gene: NA; v_gene: TRBV6-4; j_gene: TRBJ1-2; CDR3aa: CASSASGTQPWEHGYTF
d_gene: NA; v_gene: TRBV6-5; j_gene: TRBJ2-5; CDR3aa: CASSFLAPGETQYF
d_gene: TRBD1; v_gene: TRBV28; j_gene: TRBJ1-1; CDR3aa: CASSLRDREAEAFF
d_gene: TRBD1; v_gene: TRBV28; j_gene: TRBJ1-4; CDR3aa: CASRLPGGGGEKLFF
d_gene: NA; v_gene: TRBV10-1; j_gene: TRBJ2-5; CDR3aa: CASPRDQQRETQYF
d_gene: NA; v_gene: TRBV2; j_gene: TRBJ1-1; CDR3aa: CASSEARGAEAFF
d_gene: NA; v_gene: TRBV6-1; j_gene: TRBJ2-3; CDR3aa: CASSATRTDTQYF
d_gene: NA; v_gene: TRBV6-5; j_gene: TRBJ1-3; CDR3aa: CATTGLTGNTIYF